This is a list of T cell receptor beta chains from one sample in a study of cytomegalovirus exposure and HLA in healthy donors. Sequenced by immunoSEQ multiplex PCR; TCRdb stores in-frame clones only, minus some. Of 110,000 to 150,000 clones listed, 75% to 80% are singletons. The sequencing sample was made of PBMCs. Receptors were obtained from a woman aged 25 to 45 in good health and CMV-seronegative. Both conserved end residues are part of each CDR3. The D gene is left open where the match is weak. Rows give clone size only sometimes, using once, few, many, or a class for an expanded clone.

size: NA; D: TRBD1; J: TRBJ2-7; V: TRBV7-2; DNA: TGTGCCAGCAGCTCACAGGGGACGGGCTACGAGCAGTACTTC; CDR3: CASSSQGTGYEQYF
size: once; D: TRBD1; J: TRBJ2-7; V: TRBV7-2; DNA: TGTGCCAGCAGCTCCCGGGACAGGTTTGAGCAGTACTTC; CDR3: CASSSRDRFEQYF
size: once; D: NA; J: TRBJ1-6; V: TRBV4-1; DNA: TGCGCCAGCAGCCAAGATCTGGGGAGCTCCTATAATTCACCCCTCCACTTT; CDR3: CASSQDLGSSYNSPLHF
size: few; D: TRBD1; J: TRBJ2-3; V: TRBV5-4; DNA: TGTGCCAGCAGCACTGGGACAGGGGAAGATACGCAGTATTTT; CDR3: CASSTGTGEDTQYF
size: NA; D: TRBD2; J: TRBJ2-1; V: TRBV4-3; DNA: TGCGCCAGCAGCCAAGATAGTAGTGCGGGGGCCTACAATGAGCAGTTCTTC; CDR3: CASSQDSSAGAYNEQFF
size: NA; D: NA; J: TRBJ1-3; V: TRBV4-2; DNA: TGTGCCAGCAGCCCACGGGGGGAAGGAAACACCATATATTTT; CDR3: CASSPRGEGNTIYF
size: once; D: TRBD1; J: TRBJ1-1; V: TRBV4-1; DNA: TGCGCCAGCAGCGAGGGGACAGTTGAAACTGAAGCTTTCTTT; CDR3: CASSEGTVETEAFF
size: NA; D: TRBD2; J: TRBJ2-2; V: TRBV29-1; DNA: TGCAGCCATGCGGGGGGGACGAACACCGGGGAGCTGTTTTTT; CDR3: CSHAGGTNTGELFF
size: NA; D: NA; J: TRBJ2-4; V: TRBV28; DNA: TGTGCCAGCAGTTTCGGGGGATCCCAAGCCAAAAACATTCAGTACTTC; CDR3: CASSFGGSQAKNIQYF
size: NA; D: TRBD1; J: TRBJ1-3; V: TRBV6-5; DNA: TGTGCCAGCAGTTACTCGACAGGGGGTCGTGGAAACACCATATATTTT; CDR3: CASSYSTGGRGNTIYF
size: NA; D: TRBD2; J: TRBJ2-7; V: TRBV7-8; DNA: TGTGCCAGCACCAAAAGCGGGACTCAGGGCTACGAGCAGTACTTC; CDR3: CASTKSGTQGYEQYF
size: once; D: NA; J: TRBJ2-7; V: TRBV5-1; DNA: TGCGCCAGCAGACCAGGACAGACCTACGAGCAGTACTTC; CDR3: CASRPGQTYEQYF
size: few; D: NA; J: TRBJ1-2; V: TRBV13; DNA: TGTGCCAGCAGCTTAGGCCTAGGGAGTTGCACCTTC; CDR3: CASSLGLGSCTF
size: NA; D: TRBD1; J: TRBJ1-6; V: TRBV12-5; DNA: TGTGCTAGTGGTTTGGTAGTCTCTCAGGGGGAAGGTAATTCACCCCTCCACTTT; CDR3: CASGLVVSQGEGNSPLHF
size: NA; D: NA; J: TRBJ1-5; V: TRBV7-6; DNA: TGTGCCAGCAGCTTAAATCAAGGGGTAGTTCAGCCCCAGCATTTT; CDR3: CASSLNQGVVQPQHF
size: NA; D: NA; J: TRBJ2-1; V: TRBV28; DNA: TGTGCCAGCAGTTTACCGGGACTGGTAAGAGGTGAGCAGTTCTTC; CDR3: CASSLPGLVRGEQFF
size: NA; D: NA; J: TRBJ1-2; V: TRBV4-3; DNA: TGCGCCAGCAGCCAAGTGCTACACTACAGGGCTGGCTACACCTTC; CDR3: CASSQVLHYRAGYTF
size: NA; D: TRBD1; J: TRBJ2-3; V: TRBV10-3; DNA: TGTGCCATCAGCCGCGGACAGGGTCTCCTCACAGATACGCAGTATTTT; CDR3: CAISRGQGLLTDTQYF
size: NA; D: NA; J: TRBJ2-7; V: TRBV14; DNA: TGTGCCAGCAGTTTGCAGGGGCTCGCCTACGAGCAGTACTTC; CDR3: CASSLQGLAYEQYF
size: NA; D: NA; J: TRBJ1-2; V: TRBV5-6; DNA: TGTGCCAGCAGCACTGGGACTGGGGAAATTAACTATGGCTACACCTTC; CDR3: CASSTGTGEINYGYTF
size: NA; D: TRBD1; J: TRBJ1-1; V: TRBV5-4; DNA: TGTGCCAGCAGCTCCAGGACAGGGACGGCTGAAGCTTTCTTT; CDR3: CASSSRTGTAEAFF
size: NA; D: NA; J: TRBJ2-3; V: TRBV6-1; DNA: TGTGCCAGCCTCCTGGTACGCGGGACAGATACGCAGTATTTT; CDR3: CASLLVRGTDTQYF
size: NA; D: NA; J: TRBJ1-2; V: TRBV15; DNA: TGTGCCACCAGCTCCCTAGGGGGGGGCCTGGGGATTAACTATGGCTACACCTTC; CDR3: CATSSLGGGLGINYGYTF
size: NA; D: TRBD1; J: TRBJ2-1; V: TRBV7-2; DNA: TGTGCCAGCAGCTTAGAGGGGACAGCATCCTACAATGAGCAGTTCTTC; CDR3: CASSLEGTASYNEQFF
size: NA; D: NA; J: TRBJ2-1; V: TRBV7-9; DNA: TGTGCCAGCAGCTTAAGTCAGGGATTTTACAATGAGCAGTTCTTC; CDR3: CASSLSQGFYNEQFF
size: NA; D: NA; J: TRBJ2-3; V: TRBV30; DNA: TGTGCCTCGGAGGGTCTGACCGGCACAGATACGCAGTATTTT; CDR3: CASEGLTGTDTQYF
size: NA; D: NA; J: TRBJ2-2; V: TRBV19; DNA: TGTGCCTCACAACCGGGGGGCTATACCGGGGAGCTGTTTTTT; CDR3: CASQPGGYTGELFF
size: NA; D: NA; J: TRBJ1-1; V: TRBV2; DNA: TGTGCCAGCAGGAGGGGCGGGGCCGAAGATGAAGCTTTCTTT; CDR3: CASRRGGAEDEAFF
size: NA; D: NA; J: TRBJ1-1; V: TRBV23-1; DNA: TGCGCCAGCAGTCAATTGGGGGCGCTTACCACTGAAGCTTTCTTT; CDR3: CASSQLGALTTEAFF
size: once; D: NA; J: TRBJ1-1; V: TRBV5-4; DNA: TGTGCCAGCAGCCCGGACAGACGCACTGAAGCTTTCTTT; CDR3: CASSPDRRTEAFF
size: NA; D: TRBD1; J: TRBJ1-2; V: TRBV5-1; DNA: TGCGCCAGCAGCTTGGAACCCACAGGGGACTCTGGCTACACCTTC; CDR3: CASSLEPTGDSGYTF
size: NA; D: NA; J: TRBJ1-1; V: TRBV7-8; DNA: TGTGCCAGCAGCTTAGGACGGGGGGGCTGGACTGAAGCTTTCTTT; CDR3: CASSLGRGGWTEAFF
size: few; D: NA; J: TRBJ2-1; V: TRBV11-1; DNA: TGTGCCAGCAGATCCCGGACAGCCGACAATGAGCAGTTCTTC; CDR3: CASRSRTADNEQFF
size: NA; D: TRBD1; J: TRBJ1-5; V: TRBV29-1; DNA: TGCAGCGCCGGGACAGGGGACAATCAGCCCCAGCATTTT; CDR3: CSAGTGDNQPQHF
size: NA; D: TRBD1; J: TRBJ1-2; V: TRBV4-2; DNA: TGTGCCAGCAGCCCCCGACAGGGGAATTTCTATGGCTACACCTTC; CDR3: CASSPRQGNFYGYTF
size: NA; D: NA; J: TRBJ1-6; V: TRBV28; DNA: TGTGCCAGCAAGGACCCAGGGAATTCACCCCTCCACTTT; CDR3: CASKDPGNSPLHF
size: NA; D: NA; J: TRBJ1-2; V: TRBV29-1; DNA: TGCAGCGTTGGGCAGGGACAAGACTATGGCTACACCTTC; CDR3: CSVGQGQDYGYTF
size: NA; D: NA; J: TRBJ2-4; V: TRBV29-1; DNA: TGCAGCGGGGCCTCAGAATCTCGGAACATTCAGTACTTC; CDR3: CSGASESRNIQYF
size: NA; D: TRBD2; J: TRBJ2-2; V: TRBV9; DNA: TGTGCCAGCAGCTCCCGAGCGGGGGCTTACACCGGGGAGCTGTTTTTT; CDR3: CASSSRAGAYTGELFF
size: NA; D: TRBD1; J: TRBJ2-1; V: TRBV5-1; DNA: TGCGCCAGCAGCCGCGGGACAGGTGACAATGAGCAGTTCTTC; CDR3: CASSRGTGDNEQFF
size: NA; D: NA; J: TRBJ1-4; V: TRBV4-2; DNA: TGTGCCAGCAGCCCCGAGGGACTCCCGGCAACTAATGAAAAACTGTTTTTT; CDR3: CASSPEGLPATNEKLFF
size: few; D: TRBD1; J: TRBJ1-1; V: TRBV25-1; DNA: TGTGCCAGCCAGAGACAGGGAAGGACTGAAGCTTTCTTT; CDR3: CASQRQGRTEAFF
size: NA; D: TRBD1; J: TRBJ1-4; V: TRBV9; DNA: TGTGCCAGCAGCCAGGACCCGGACAGGGGAGCAACTAATGAAAAACTGTTTTTT; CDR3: CASSQDPDRGATNEKLFF
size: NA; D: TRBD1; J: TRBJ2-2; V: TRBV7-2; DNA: TGTGCCAGCAGCTTAGATGGACAGGGGATCACCGGGGAGCTGTTTTTT; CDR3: CASSLDGQGITGELFF
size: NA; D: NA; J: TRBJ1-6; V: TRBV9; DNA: TGTGCCAGCAGCGTAGCCCCCATGGCAAGTGATAATTCACCCCTCCACTTT; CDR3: CASSVAPMASDNSPLHF
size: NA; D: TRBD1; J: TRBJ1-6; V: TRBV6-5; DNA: TGTGCCAGCAGTTACTCAACAGGGGATGTGAATTCACCCCTCCACTTT; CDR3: CASSYSTGDVNSPLHF
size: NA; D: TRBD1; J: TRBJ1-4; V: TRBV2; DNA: TGTGCCAGCACCCCACGGGACAGGGGAGGTGAAAAACTGTTTTTT; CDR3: CASTPRDRGGEKLFF
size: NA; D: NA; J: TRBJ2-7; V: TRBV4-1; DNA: TGCGCCAGCAGCCACCACCCGGGACAAAGTAACTACGAGCAGTACTTC; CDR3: CASSHHPGQSNYEQYF
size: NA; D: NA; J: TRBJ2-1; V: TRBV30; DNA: TGTGCCTGGACCCTACCGATACAGGCTTCCAATGAGCAGTTCTTC; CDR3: CAWTLPIQASNEQFF
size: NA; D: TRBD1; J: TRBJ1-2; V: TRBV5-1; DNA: TGCGCCAGCAGCTTGGCCTCAGGGGGGTTTGATGGCTACACCTTC; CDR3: CASSLASGGFDGYTF
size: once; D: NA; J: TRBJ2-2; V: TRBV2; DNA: TGTGCCAGCGCCAGGAAGAACACCGGGGAGCTGTTTTTT; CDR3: CASARKNTGELFF
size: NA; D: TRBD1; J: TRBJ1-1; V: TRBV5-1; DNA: TGCGCCAGCAGCTTATTACAGGGGGCGCGGGGAGCTGAAGCTTTCTTT; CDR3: CASSLLQGARGAEAFF
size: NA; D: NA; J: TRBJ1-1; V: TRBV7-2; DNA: TGTGCCAGCAGCACCCGACTTAACACTGAAGCTTTCTTT; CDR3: CASSTRLNTEAFF
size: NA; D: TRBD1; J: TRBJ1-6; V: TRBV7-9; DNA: TGTGCCAGCAGCTGGGGGACAGCAAATTCACCCCTCCACTTT; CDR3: CASSWGTANSPLHF
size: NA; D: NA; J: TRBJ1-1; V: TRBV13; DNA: TGTGCCAGCAGCCGAATCGGGGTGGAGGGGAACACTGAAGCTTTCTTT; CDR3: CASSRIGVEGNTEAFF
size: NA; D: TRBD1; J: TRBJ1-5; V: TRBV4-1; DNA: TGCGCCAGCAGCCAAGATGGGACAGGGGTAGGTCAGCCCCAGCATTTT; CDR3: CASSQDGTGVGQPQHF
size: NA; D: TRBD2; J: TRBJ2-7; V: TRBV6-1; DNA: TGTGCCAGCAGTGAACAGGGAGCGGGGAACGCCTACGAGCAGTACTTC; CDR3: CASSEQGAGNAYEQYF
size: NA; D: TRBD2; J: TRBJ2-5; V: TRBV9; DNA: TGTGCCAGCAGCGTAACTAGCGGGCTGCAAGAGACCCAGTACTTC; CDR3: CASSVTSGLQETQYF
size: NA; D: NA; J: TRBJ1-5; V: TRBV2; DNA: TGTGCCAGCAGTGACACCTATAGCAATCAGCCCCAGCATTTT; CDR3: CASSDTYSNQPQHF
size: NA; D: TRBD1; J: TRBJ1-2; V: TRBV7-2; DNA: TGCGCCAGCAGCTTAGAGACAGGGGCAACAATCTATGGCTACACCTTC; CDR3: CASSLETGATIYGYTF